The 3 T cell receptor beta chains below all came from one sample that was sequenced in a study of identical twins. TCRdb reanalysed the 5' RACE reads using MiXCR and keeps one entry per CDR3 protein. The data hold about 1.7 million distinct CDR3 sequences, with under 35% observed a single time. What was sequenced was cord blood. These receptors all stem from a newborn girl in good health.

CDR3 in amino acids: CASSQDRTSSSYNEQFF. In DNA form, the CDR3 reads TGTGCCAGCAGCCAAGATCGGACTAGCAGTTCCTACAATGAGCAGTTCTTC. The chain recombines TRBV4-2 with TRBJ2-1, with TRBD2 matching 8 bases. Germline lookup yields CDR1 LGHNA and CDR2 YNFKEQ. The V and J ends lost 0 bases and 1 base, in that order; junction bases with no gene match: 5. This CDR3 spans 17 amino acids.

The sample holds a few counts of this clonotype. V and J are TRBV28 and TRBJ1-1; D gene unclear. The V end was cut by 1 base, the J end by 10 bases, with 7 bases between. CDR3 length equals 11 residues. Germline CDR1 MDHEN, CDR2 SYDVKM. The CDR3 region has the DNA TGTGCCAGCAGTTTATCCGTCGGAGCTTTCTTT. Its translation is CASSLSVGAFF.

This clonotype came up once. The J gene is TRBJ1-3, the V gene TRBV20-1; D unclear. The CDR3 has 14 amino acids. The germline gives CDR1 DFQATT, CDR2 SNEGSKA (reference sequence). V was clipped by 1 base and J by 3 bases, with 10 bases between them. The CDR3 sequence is CSARGHPNGNTIYF. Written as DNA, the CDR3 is TGCAGTGCTAGAGGGCACCCAAATGGAAACACCATATATTTT.